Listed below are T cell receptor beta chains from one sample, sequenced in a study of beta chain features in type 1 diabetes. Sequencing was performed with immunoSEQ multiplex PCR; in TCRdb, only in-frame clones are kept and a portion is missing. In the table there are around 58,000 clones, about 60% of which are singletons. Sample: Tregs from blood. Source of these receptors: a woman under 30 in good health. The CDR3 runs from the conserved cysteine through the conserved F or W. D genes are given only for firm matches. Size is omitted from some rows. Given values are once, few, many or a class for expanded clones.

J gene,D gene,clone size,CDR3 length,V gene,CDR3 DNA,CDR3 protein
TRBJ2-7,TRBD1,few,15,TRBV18,TGTGCCAGCTCACTTGTAGGGACAGGGTCCTACGAGCAGTACTTC,CASSLVGTGSYEQYF
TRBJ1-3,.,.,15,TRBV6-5,TGTGCCAGCGCCCTAGCAGGGGACCCTGGAAACACCATATATTTT,CASALAGDPGNTIYF
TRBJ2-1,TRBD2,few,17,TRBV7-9,TGTGCCAGCAGCTTAGCGAAATCTAGCGGAGGGCTCGATGAGCAGTTCTTC,CASSLAKSSGGLDEQFF
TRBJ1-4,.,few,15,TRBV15,TGTGCCACCAGCAGAACGGGGGGGGAAGGGGAAAAACTGTTTTTT,CATSRTGGEGEKLFF
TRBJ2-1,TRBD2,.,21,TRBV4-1,TGCGCCAGCAGCCCGACTACTCGACTAGCGGGGGGCTACAGCTCCTACAATGAGCAGTTCTTC,CASSPTTRLAGGYSSYNEQFF
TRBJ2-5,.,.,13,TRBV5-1,TGCGCCAGCAGCCTGACAGGTGGAGAGACCCAGTACTTC,CASSLTGGETQYF
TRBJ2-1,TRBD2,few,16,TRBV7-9,TGTGCCAGCAGCTCACGGGGTCCCCAGGGACTAAATGAGCAGTTCTTC,CASSSRGPQGLNEQFF
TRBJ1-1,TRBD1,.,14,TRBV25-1,TGTGCCAGCAGTGCCCGACAGGGTACCACTGAAGCTTTCTTT,CASSARQGTTEAFF
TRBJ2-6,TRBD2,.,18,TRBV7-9,TGTGCCAGCAGCTTACGGGGGGGCTACGTGTCTGGGGCCAACGTCCTGACTTTC,CASSLRGGYVSGANVLTF
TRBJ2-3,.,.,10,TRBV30,TGTGCCTGTTCGCGGGATACGCAGTATTTT,CACSRDTQYF
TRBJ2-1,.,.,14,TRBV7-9,TGTGCCAGCAGGGTCTTGATAGAGCGCGTTGAGCAGTTCTTC,CASRVLIERVEQFF
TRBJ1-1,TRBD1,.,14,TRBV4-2,TGTGCCAGCAGCCTCCGACAGGGGGGAACTGAAGCTTTCTTT,CASSLRQGGTEAFF
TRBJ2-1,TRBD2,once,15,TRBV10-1,TGCGCCAGCAGTGAGTCGACTGTAGCGGGAAATGAGCAGTTCTTC,CASSESTVAGNEQFF
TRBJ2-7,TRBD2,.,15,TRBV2,TGTGCCAGCCATCCCGGGACTAGCGCTTCCTACGAGCAGTACTTC,CASHPGTSASYEQYF
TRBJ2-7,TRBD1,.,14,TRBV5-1,TGCGCCAGCAGCGCGGACAGGGGCGAGTACGAGCAGTACTTC,CASSADRGEYEQYF